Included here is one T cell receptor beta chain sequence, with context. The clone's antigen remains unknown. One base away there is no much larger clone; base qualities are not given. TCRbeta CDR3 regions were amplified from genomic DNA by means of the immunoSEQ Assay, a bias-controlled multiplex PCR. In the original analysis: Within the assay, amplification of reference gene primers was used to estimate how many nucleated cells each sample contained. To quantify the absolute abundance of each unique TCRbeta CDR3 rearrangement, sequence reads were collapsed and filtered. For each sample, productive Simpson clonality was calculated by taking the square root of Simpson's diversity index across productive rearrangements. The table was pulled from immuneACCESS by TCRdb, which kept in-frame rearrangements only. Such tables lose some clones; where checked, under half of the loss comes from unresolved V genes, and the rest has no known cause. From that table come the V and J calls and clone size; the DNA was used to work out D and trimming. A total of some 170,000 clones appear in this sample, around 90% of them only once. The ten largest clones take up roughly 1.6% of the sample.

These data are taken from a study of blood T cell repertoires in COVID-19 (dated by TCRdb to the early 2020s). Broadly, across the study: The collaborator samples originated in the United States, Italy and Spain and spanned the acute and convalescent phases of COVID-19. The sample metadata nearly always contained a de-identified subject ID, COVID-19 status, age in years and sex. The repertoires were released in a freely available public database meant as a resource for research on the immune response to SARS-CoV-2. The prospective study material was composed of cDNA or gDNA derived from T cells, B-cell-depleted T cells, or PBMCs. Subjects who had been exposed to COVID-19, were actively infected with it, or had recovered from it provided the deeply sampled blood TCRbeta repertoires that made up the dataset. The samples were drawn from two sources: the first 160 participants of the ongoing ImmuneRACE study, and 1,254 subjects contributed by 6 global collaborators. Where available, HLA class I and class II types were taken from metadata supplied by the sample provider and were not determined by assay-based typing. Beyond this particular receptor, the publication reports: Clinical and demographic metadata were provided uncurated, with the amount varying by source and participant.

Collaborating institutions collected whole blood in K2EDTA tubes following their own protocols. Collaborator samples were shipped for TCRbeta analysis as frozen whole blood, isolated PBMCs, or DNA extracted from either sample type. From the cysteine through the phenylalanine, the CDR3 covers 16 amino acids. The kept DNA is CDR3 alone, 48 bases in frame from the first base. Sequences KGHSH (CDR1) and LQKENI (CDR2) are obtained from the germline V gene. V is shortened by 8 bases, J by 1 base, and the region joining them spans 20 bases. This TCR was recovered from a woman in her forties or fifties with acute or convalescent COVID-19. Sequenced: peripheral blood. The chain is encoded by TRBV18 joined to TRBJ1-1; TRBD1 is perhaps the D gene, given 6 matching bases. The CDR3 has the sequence CASSRGAAGQNTEAFF. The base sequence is TGTGCCAGCAGCCGGGGGGCAGCGGGACAGAACACTGAAGCTTTCTTT.